The rows below give T cell receptor beta chains drawn from one sample of a study of untreated major depressive disorder. Clones were read by immunoSEQ multiplex PCR, and TCRdb kept only the in-frame ones, dropping some. The table records 20,000 to 25,000 clones, around nine tenths of them present only once. The sample was CD4+ T cells from PBMCs. Receptors originate from a woman aged 40 to 50 in good health. The CDR3 runs from the conserved cysteine through the conserved F or W. A D gene is named only where the DNA matches it firmly. Size is omitted from some rows. Given values are once, few, many or a class for expanded clones.

>-|-|TRBV4-1|TRBJ2-1
TGCGCCAGCAGCCAATTAGGCAGGGCAGCCTACAATGAGCAGTTCTTC
CASSQLGRAAYNEQFF
>TRBD2|-|TRBV5-1|TRBJ2-2
TGCGCCAGCAGCTTCCTAACGGGAGGGCCCGAAGAGCTGTTTTTT
CASSFLTGGPEELFF
>-|-|TRBV9|TRBJ2-3
TGTGCCAGCAGCGTAGGCGAGGTAGATACGCAGTATTTT
CASSVGEVDTQYF
>-|-|TRBV4-1|TRBJ1-4
TGCGCCAGCAGCCTTCTTGTCCGTGAAAAACTGTTTTTT
CASSLLVREKLFF
>-|-|TRBV7-3|TRBJ1-1
TGTGCCAGCAGCGGGACCCTTGGTAGGACTGAAGCTTTCTTT
CASSGTLGRTEAFF
>TRBD1|-|TRBV6-5|TRBJ2-4
TGTGCCAGCAGTAAGGGACAGGGCGGCGGCATTCAGTACTTC
CASSKGQGGGIQYF
>TRBD1|-|TRBV6-1|TRBJ2-2
TGTGCCGGCGGACAGGAGAACACCGGGGAGCTGTTTTTT
CAGGQENTGELFF
>TRBD2|-|TRBV7-2|TRBJ2-3
TGTGCCAGCAGCCGACAAGCGGGGCCCGGGGATACGCAGTATTTT
CASSRQAGPGDTQYF
>-|-|TRBV6-5|TRBJ1-3
TGTGCCAGCACCCCATTGGGGAAAGGAAACACCATATATTTT
CASTPLGKGNTIYF
>-|-|TRBV6-1|TRBJ1-4
TGTGCCAGCACTGACATAGCAACTAATGAAAAACTGTTTTTT
CASTDIATNEKLFF
>TRBD1|-|TRBV10-3|TRBJ1-6
TGTGCCATCGGACAGGGCTCGGGTTCACCCCTCCACTTT
CAIGQGSGSPLHF
>TRBD1|-|TRBV29-1|TRBJ1-2
TGCAGCGTTGAAAGGGGGCTCGGCTATGGCTACACCTTC
CSVERGLGYGYTF
>-|-|TRBV2|TRBJ1-6
TGTGCCAGCAGAGCGAAAAGGGACACGGGTCCCCTCCACTTT
CASRAKRDTGPLHF
>-|-|TRBV5-1|TRBJ1-1
TGCGCCAGCAGCTTACAGGGTATGAACACTGAAGCTTTCTTT
CASSLQGMNTEAFF
>TRBD2|-|TRBV4-2|TRBJ2-1
TGTGCCAGCAGCCTGAGCCCGACTAGCGATACTGTCAATGAGCAGTTCTTC
CASSLSPTSDTVNEQFF
>TRBD1|few|TRBV6-5|TRBJ1-2
TGTGCCAGCAGACTTAACCGGGACAGGGGTTATGGCTACACCTTC
CASRLNRDRGYGYTF
>TRBD2|once|TRBV6-4|TRBJ2-5
TGTGCCAGCAGCCCGGGACTAGCGGGACGGGAGACCCAGTACTTC
CASSPGLAGRETQYF
>TRBD2|once|TRBV27|TRBJ2-7
TGTGCCAGCAGTTTTTCAGGACTAGCGGGAGGTAGCTCCTACGAGCAGTACTTC
CASSFSGLAGGSSYEQYF
>TRBD1|few|TRBV6-1|TRBJ2-7
TGTGCCAGCAGTGGGGGACAGGGGGCGGTCGAGCAGTACTTC
CASSGGQGAVEQYF
>-|-|TRBV21-1|TRBJ2-7
TGTGCCAGCAGCAAAGGACAGGAGTACGAGCAGTACTTC
CASSKGQEYEQYF
>-|-|TRBV18|TRBJ1-5
TGTGCCAGCTCACCACTTGGGGCAGGGAACAATCAGCCCCAGCATTTT
CASSPLGAGNNQPQHF
>TRBD2|-|TRBV27|TRBJ2-3
TGTGCCAGCAGTCCCAACGCTCTAGCGGGAGCAGATACGCAGTATTTT
CASSPNALAGADTQYF
>TRBD1|few|TRBV6-5|TRBJ1-6
TGTGCCAGTTCGGGACAGAGCCTTTCACCCCTCCACTTT
CASSGQSLSPLHF
>-|-|TRBV5-4|TRBJ2-5
TGTGCCAGCAGCTTGGGCGGGGGACAGGCCCAAGAGACCCAGTACTTC
CASSLGGGQAQETQYF
>TRBD2|-|TRBV9|TRBJ2-1
TGTGCCAGCAGCGCGAGCGGGAGCTCCTACAATGAGCAGTTCTTC
CASSASGSSYNEQFF
>-|-|TRBV10-3|TRBJ1-1
TGTGCCACCAGCACAGAGGCCCCTGAAGCTTTCTTT
CATSTEAPEAFF
>-|-|TRBV5-1|TRBJ2-7
TGCGCCAGCAGCTCGGGACAATTCTACGAGCAGTACTTC
CASSSGQFYEQYF
>TRBD1|-|TRBV30|TRBJ1-2
TGTGCCTGGAGTACCCGACAGGGAAACTATGGCTACACCTTC
CAWSTRQGNYGYTF
>-|-|TRBV5-1|TRBJ2-1
TGCGCCAGCAGCACACAGGGTGGGTCCTACAATGAGCAGTTCTTC
CASSTQGGSYNEQFF
>TRBD1|-|TRBV6-5|TRBJ1-2
TGTGCCAGCAGTTACAATGGACAGGGAGGTGGCTACACCTTC
CASSYNGQGGGYTF
>-|once|TRBV7-2|TRBJ1-6
TGTGCCAGCACCATGATGGGGGATTCACCCCTCCACTTT
CASTMMGDSPLHF
>-|-|TRBV7-6|TRBJ2-1
TGTGCCAGCAGCTTAACCAATCCCCTTTTATGGGGGGGGCCGACCTACAATGAGCAGTTCTTC
CASSLTNPLLWGGPTYNEQFF
>-|-|TRBV2|TRBJ1-1
TGTGCCAGCAACAGGGACACTGAAGCTTTCTTT
CASNRDTEAFF
>TRBD1|-|TRBV20-1|TRBJ1-1
TGCAGTGCCTACAGGGGGCCGGAAGCTTTCTTT
CSAYRGPEAFF
>TRBD2|-|TRBV6-1|TRBJ2-1
TGTGCCAGCAGGGCTAGCGGCCACAATGAGCAGTTCTTC
CASRASGHNEQFF
>-|-|TRBV19|TRBJ1-3
TGTGCCAGTACCGAGCGGCGAAACACCATATATTTT
CASTERRNTIYF
>TRBD1|-|TRBV5-1|TRBJ1-4
TGCGCCAGCAGCTCCAGGGGGGGCCAACTAGGTGAAAAACTGTTTTTT
CASSSRGGQLGEKLFF
>-|-|TRBV5-1|TRBJ1-1
TGCGCCAGCAGCTTGGCGGGACTGAAAACTGAAGCTTTCTTT
CASSLAGLKTEAFF
>TRBD1|-|TRBV7-9|TRBJ1-2
TGTGCCAGCAGCCAGTTAGGACAGGCCTATGGCTACACCTTC
CASSQLGQAYGYTF
>-|few|TRBV6-6|TRBJ1-5
TGTGCCAGCAGCATCGCGAGCAATCAGCCCCAGCATTTT
CASSIASNQPQHF
>TRBD1|-|TRBV5-1|TRBJ2-1
TGCGCCAGCAGCTCAGGACAGGGCTCCTACAATGAGCAGTTCTTC
CASSSGQGSYNEQFF
>-|-|TRBV30|TRBJ1-3
TGTGCCTGGAGCCTGGGAAGCTCTGGAAACACCATATATTTT
CAWSLGSSGNTIYF
>-|once|TRBV5-4|TRBJ2-2
TGTGCCAGCAGCTTTAGGGTAGGAACCGGGGAGCTGTTTTTT
CASSFRVGTGELFF
>-|-|TRBV5-4|TRBJ2-5
TGTGCCAGCAGCTTGGATGTCGTAGAGACCCAGTACTTC
CASSLDVVETQYF
>TRBD2|once|TRBV5-1|TRBJ2-1
TGCGCCAGCCGCGGACTAGCGGGAGGGTCCTACAATGAGCAGTTCTTC
CASRGLAGGSYNEQFF